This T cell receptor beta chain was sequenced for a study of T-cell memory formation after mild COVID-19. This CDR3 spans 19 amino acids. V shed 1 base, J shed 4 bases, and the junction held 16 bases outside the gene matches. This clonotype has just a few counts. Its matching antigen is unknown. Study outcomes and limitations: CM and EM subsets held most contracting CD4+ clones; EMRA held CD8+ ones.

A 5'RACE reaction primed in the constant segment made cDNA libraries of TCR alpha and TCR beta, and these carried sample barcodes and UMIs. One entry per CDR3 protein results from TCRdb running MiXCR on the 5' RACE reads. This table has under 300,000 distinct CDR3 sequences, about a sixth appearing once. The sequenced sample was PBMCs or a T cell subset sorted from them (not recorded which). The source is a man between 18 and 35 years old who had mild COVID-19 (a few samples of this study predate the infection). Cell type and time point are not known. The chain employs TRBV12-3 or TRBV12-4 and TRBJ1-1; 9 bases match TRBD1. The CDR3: CASSLVGMGQGGLITEAFF. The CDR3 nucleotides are TGTGCCAGCAGTTTAGTGGGAATGGGACAGGGAGGTTTGATCACTGAAGCTTTCTTT.